A single sample gave rise to the 10 T cell receptor beta chains below, sequenced in a study of neurological immune-mediated disorders. TCRdb used MiXCR to reprocess the 5' RACE reads, holding one entry per CDR3 protein. The sample carries approximately 30,000 distinct CDR3 sequences, about 15% recorded once. Specimen: PBMCs. The receptors here all came from a man aged 70 or older in good health.

CDR3 in DNA: TGCAGTGCTAGACCCCCGGGTCTTCAGCCCCAGCATTTT. Translation: CSARPPGLQPQHF. The V gene is TRBV20-1, the J gene TRBJ1-5; no reliable D call. CDR1 is DFQATT and CDR2 is SNEGSKA in the germline V gene (reference sequence). The CDR3 loop spans 13 amino acids. The V end was cut by 2 bases, the J end by 6 bases, with 11 bases between.

By sample fraction, this clonotype is medium-sized. The rearrangement uses TRBV11-2 and TRBJ2-7, with 7 bases aligning to TRBD2. J was trimmed by 2 bases and V by 1 base; bases with no gene match: 11. The CDR3 runs to 17 residues. CDR1 SGHAT and CDR2 FQNNGV come from the germline V gene. CDR3 DNA sequence: TGTGCCAGCAGCTTAGGGGGGGGATGGCAGGTCCCCTACGAGCAGTACTTC. Translating it yields CASSLGGGWQVPYEQYF.

This clonotype was observed at least ten times. The V call is TRBV7-7, the J call TRBJ2-5, with 7 bases lining up with TRBD1. After removal of 4 bases from V and 4 bases from J, the junction contained 3 bases not matched to a gene. This CDR3 has 13 residues. Germline assignment: CDR1 SSHAT and CDR2 FNYEAQ (reference sequence). CDR3: CASSSDRAETQYF. Written as DNA, the CDR3 is TGTGCCAGCAGCTCAGACAGGGCAGAGACCCAGTACTTC.

Many counts were recorded for this clonotype. The V gene is TRBV25-1, the J gene TRBJ1-1; D remains unclear. Germline CDR1 reads MGHDK; CDR2 reads SYGVNS. CDR3 size: 14 residues. The ends were cut back, 3 bases at V and 4 bases at J, with 12 bases in the middle. The CDR3 loop is CASSDLRTGTEAFF. CDR3 DNA sequence: TGTGCCAGCAGTGACCTTCGGACGGGCACTGAAGCTTTCTTT. Filled out from reference TRBV25-1 and TRBJ1-1, the complete variable domain reads EADIYQTPRYLVIGTGKKITLECSQTMGHDKMYWYQQDPGMELHLIHYSYGVNSTEKGDLSSESTVSRIRTEHFPLTLESARPSHTSQYLCASSDLRTGTEAFFGQGTRLTVV.

The table lists this clonotype with many counts. This chain joins TRBV5-1 and TRBJ1-6; 9 bases match TRBD1. This CDR3 has 16 amino acids. From germline, CDR1 is SGHRS and CDR2 YFSETQ. V was clipped by 1 base and J by 7 bases; unmatched bases: 6. The chain's CDR3 is CASSLNPGTGNSPLHF. CDR3 DNA: TGCGCCAGCAGCTTGAACCCCGGGACAGGGAATTCACCCCTCCACTTT.

This clonotype was picked up many times. J is TRBJ1-1 and V is TRBV12-3 or TRBV12-4; 9 bases are shared with TRBD1. Trimming took 5 bases from V and 6 from J; bases not matched to a gene: 7. This CDR3 is built from 14 residues. This chain's CDR3 is CASSPGQGGPEAFF. The CDR3 DNA reads TGTGCCAGCAGTCCGGGACAGGGAGGCCCTGAAGCTTTCTTT.

This clonotype was counted ten times or more. This chain uses TRBV4-2 with TRBJ1-5; D is unresolved. Trimming took off 0 bases at V and 3 bases at J, with 12 bases between the two ends. Germline CDR1 LGHNA, CDR2 YNFKEQ. This CDR3 spans 16 amino acids. Here the CDR3 DNA reads TGTGCCAGCAGCCAAGATTTTGAAGGTTACAATCAGCCCCAGCATTTT. Its translation: CASSQDFEGYNQPQHF.

This clonotype was detected many times. The rearrangement uses TRBV5-1 and TRBJ2-1; D tentatively reads TRBD1 or TRBD2 (5 bases each). The CDR3 is 15 residues long. Germline V gene data show CDR1 as SGHRS and CDR2 as YFSETQ. With 0 bases removed from V and 5 bases from J, the gap between germline ends came to 12 bases. CDR3 in amino acids: CASSLVPGTDNEQFF. The CDR3, as DNA: TGCGCCAGCAGCTTGGTTCCAGGGACGGACAATGAGCAGTTCTTC.

This clonotype was detected many times. The V gene is TRBV9, the J gene TRBJ1-2, with a tentative D call TRBD1 (6 bases). Looked up from germline, CDR1 is SGDLS and CDR2 is YYNGEE. The CDR3 has 13 residues. With 4 bases removed from V and 6 bases from J, the gap between germline ends came to 13 bases. The CDR3: CASSTRTVDGYTF. DNA for the CDR3: TGTGCCAGCAGCACCCGGACAGTGGATGGCTACACCTTC.

This clonotype was counted ten times or more. The chain combines TRBV20-1 with TRBJ2-3; TRBD2 might be the D (6 bases). Germline values: CDR1 DFQATT, CDR2 SNEGSKA (reference sequence). CDR3 length: 14 amino acids. Trimming shortened V by 4 bases and J by 0 bases, and 11 bases separated the two germline ends. The chain's CDR3 is CSAIRAGSTDTQYF. The DNA for the CDR3 is TGCAGTGCTATCCGGGCGGGGAGCACAGATACGCAGTATTTT.